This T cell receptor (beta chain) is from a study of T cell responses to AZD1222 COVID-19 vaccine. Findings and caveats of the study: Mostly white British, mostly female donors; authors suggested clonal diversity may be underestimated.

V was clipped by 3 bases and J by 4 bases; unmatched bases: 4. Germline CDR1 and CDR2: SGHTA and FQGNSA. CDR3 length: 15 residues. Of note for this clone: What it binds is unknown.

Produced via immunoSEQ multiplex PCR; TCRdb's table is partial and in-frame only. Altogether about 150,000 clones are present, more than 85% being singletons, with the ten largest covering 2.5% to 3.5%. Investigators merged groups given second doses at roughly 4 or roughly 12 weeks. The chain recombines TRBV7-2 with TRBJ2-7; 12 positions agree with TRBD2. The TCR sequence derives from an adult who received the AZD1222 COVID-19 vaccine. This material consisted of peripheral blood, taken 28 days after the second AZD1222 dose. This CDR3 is CASSFQGLAGYEQYF. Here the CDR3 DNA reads TGTGCCAGCAGCTTTCAGGGACTAGCGGGTTACGAGCAGTACTTC. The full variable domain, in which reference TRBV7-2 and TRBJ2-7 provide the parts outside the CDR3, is GAGVSQSPSNKVTEKGKDVELRCDPISGHTALYWYRQSLGQGLEFLIYFQGNSAPDKSGLPSDRFSAERTGGSVSTLTIQRTQQEDSAVYLCASSFQGLAGYEQYFGPGTRLTVT.